This T cell receptor beta chain appears in the sequencing data of a study of cytomegalovirus exposure and HLA in healthy donors. Study-level results: TCR beta sequences reportedly predicted most subjects' HLA-A and HLA-B alleles accurately. The listing of about 150 TCR beta chains classed them as cytomegalovirus-associated. What was likely a sequencing artifact was a cluster of highly shared sequence variants.

Points on this clone: Its specificity is unknown.

CDR1 and CDR2 (germline): SGHVS, FQNEAQ. The CDR3 is 15 amino acids. J gave up 11 bases and V 4 bases, and 11 bases lay outside the gene matches. The PCR ran on 60 Vbeta and 13 Jbeta primers. Authors' processing steps: Tens of millions of unique TCR beta chains, about 11 million of them shared, were counted by a later analysis. Produced via immunoSEQ multiplex PCR; TCRdb's table is partial and in-frame only. That table is the source of V, J and clone size, and D and trimming were worked out from the DNA. This sample contains about 96,000 clones. The chain employs TRBV7-8 and TRBJ2-7, with 13 nucleotides matching TRBD2. The source material was PBMCs. The TCR was taken from a woman in her thirties in good health and CMV-seronegative. CDR3 loop: CASSSRLAGGQREYF. In DNA, the CDR3 is TGTGCCAGCAGCTCCCGACTAGCGGGAGGCCAGAGGGAGTACTTC.